This TCR beta chain was profiled in a study of Ad26.COV2.S vaccination and SARS-CoV-2 variants. Of note for this clone: Additional DNA sequences in this sample encode the identical CDR3.

Repertoires were generated with immunoSEQ multiplex PCR, while TCRdb's copy carries only in-frame clones and drops some. The sample includes 320,000 or so clones, around 90% of them seen just once. Treatment specified: around 19 received Ad26.COV2.S at low or high dose, single or two shots; several received placebo; per-sample allocation not given. The samples date from day 63 after the first vaccine or placebo injection. Germline CDR1 SNHLY, CDR2 FYNNEI. The length of the CDR3 is 15 residues. The ends lost 6 bases at V and 1 base at J; junction bases unmatched: 5. This specimen was peripheral blood, taken in a trial of Ad26.COV2.S vaccine versus placebo. The clonotype was recovered from a person between 18 and 65 years old who received the Ad26.COV2.S COVID-19 vaccine or a placebo. The chain has TRBV2 and TRBJ1-1, with TRBD1 matching 10 bases. The CDR3 coding sequence is TGTGCCAGCAGGGATCGGACAGGGGGGAACACTGAAGCTTTCTTT. Protein sequence: CASRDRTGGNTEAFF. Based on the CDR3 plus reference TRBV2 and TRBJ1-1, the full variable domain is EPEVTQTPSHQVTQMGQEVILRCVPISNHLYFYWYRQILGQKVEFLVSFYNNEISEKSEIFDDQFSVERPDGSNFTLKIRSTKLEDSAMYFCASRDRTGGNTEAFFGQGTRLTVV.